This section outlines one T cell receptor (beta chain) sequence together with its context. Its antigen remains unknown. All of the isolated RNA was reverse transcribed, so expressed TCRB transcripts were sequenced. Assay used: immunoSEQ multiplex PCR; TCRdb lists only in-frame clones, some missing. This repertoire shows about 140,000 clones, about 9.7% found once; its top ten account for 0.65%. These data originate in a study of beta chain features in type 1 diabetes. Background on the study: Examination covered under 110 million sorted cells spanning all samples. Regarding the study as a whole: The study found fewer insertions and more deletions at VDJ junctions in type 1 diabetes patients. A moderate, significant TCRB CDR3 shortening appeared in type 1 diabetes across four CD4+ subsets.

Sequencing used central memory CD4+ T cells from blood. This clonotype was sampled from a woman aged 35 to 49 in good health.

The CDR3 spells CASSRVRGEWYGYTF. The CDR3 DNA reads TGTGCCAGCAGTAGGGTCCGGGGAGAGTGGTATGGCTACACCTTC. The chain carries TRBV6-5 and TRBJ1-2; D not certain. V was trimmed by 5 bases and J by 5 bases, leaving 18 bases between them. The germline V gene has CDR1 MNHEY and CDR2 SVGAGI. CDR3 size: 15 residues.